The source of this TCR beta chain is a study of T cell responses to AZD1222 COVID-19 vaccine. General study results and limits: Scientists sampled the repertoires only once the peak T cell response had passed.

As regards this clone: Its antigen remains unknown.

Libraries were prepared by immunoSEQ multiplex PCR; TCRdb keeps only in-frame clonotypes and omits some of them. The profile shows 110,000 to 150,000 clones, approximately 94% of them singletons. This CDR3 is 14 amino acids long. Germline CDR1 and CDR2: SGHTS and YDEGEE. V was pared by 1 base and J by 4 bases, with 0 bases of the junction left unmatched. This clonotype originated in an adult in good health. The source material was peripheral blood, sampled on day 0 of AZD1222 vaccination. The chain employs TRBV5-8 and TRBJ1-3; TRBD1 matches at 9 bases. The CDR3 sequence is CASSLTGGGNTIYF. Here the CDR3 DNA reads TGTGCCAGCAGCTTGACAGGGGGCGGAAACACCATATATTTT.